This T cell receptor beta chain was captured by sequencing in a study of blood T cell repertoires in COVID-19. Trimming cost V 2 bases and J 4 bases, with 20 bases left between them. The CDR3 sequence is 17 residues long. Germline lookup yields CDR1 SGHNT and CDR2 YENEEA. In the source study's methods: From reference gene primer amplification, estimates of nucleated cell counts were derived. Profiling relied on immunoSEQ multiplex PCR, and the TCRdb table lists in-frame clones only, not all of them. Clonal size and the V and J genes are those of that table, whereas D and trimming came from the DNA. The repertoire holds about 280,000 clones, with about 90% as singletons.

The V call is TRBV11-3, the J call TRBJ1-2; D gene uncertain. The sample consisted of peripheral blood. The TCR originated in a woman in her 30s with COVID-19, enrolled during active disease. The CDR3 coding sequence is TGTGCCAGCAGCTTAAACGTTTCCTGCGGCCGCCCCTATGGCTACACCTTC. This codes for CASSLNVSCGRPYGYTF.